One and the same sample provided the 24 T cell receptor beta chains below, sequenced in a study of blood T cell repertoires in COVID-19. The method was immunoSEQ multiplex PCR; TCRdb's version includes in-frame clones alone and lacks a portion of them. In the table there are about 220,000 clones, roughly 84% of which are singletons. Sequencing was carried out using PBMCs or T cells enriched from blood (not recorded which). Source of these receptors: a woman in her thirties or forties who had recovered from COVID-19.

This chain joins TRBV7-9 and TRBJ2-2; perhaps TRBD2 as D (6 bases). The CDR3 is 16 residues long. Germline CDR1 and CDR2: SEHNR and FQNEAQ (reference sequence). V lost 0 bases and J lost 6, with 14 bases in between. The CDR3 loop is CASSLAGGERAGELFF. The CDR3 DNA follows: TGTGCCAGCAGCTTAGCGGGAGGCGAGCGGGCCGGGGAGCTGTTTTTT.

This chain connects TRBV5-6 to TRBJ2-2, with 8 bases lining up with TRBD2. CDR3 size: 14 residues. Germline trimming cut 3 bases from V and 6 bases from J; bases unmatched to any gene: 4. Per germline, CDR1 SGHDT and CDR2 YYEEEE. The CDR3 sequence is CASSWGTRAGELFF. The DNA for the CDR3 is TGTGCCAGCAGCTGGGGGACTAGGGCCGGGGAGCTGTTTTTT.

This rearrangement joins TRBV30 to TRBJ2-7; D unresolved. Per the germline V gene, CDR1 is GTSNPN and CDR2 is SVGIG (reference sequence). This CDR3 comprises 12 residues. V was trimmed by 1 base and J by 0 bases, leaving 4 bases between them. Written as DNA, the CDR3 is TGTGCCTGGAGTGCCTACTCCTACGAGCAGTACTTC. Protein: CAWSAYSYEQYF.

This clone was seen a few times. The gene calls are TRBV10-3 and TRBJ1-1; the D gene is possibly TRBD1 (6 bases). Germline loops: CDR1 ENHRY, CDR2 SYGVKD. Between the trimmed V and J ends, which lost 6 bases and 1 base, there was a span of 6 bases. This CDR3 region has 12 residues. DNA for the CDR3: TGTGCCATCAGAGGGGGGAACACTGAAGCTTTCTTT. This codes for CAIRGGNTEAFF.

The rearrangement uses TRBV27 and TRBJ2-7; 10 bases are a match to TRBD2. The CDR3 sequence is 13 residues long. The ends lost 3 bases at V and 9 bases at J; junction bases unmatched: 5. Germline CDR1 is MNHEY and CDR2 is SMNVEV (reference sequence). The CDR3 reads CASSFSGRERQYV. The DNA for the CDR3 is TGTGCCAGCAGTTTCAGCGGGAGGGAAAGGCAGTACGTC.

The chain carries TRBV7-2 and TRBJ1-2; D unclear. CDR1 is SGHTA, CDR2 FQGNSA, per germline. Trimming cost V 0 bases and J 7 bases, with 12 bases left between them. The CDR3 has 14 amino acids. CDR3 nucleotides: TGTGCCAGCAGCTTAGCTGCCGGGGATGGTGGCTACACCTTC. Amino acid sequence: CASSLAAGDGGYTF.

The chain carries TRBV5-1 and TRBJ2-5; D is perhaps TRBD2 (5 bases). CDR1 is SGHRS, CDR2 YFSETQ, per germline. The CDR3 covers 13 residues. Trimming cost V 2 bases and J 5 bases, with 10 bases left between them. The CDR3 sequence: CASSLEGLETQYF. The DNA for the CDR3 is TGCGCCAGCAGCTTAGAGGGCCTGGAGACCCAGTACTTC. Drawing the rest from reference TRBV5-1 and TRBJ2-5, the complete variable domain is KAGVTQTPRYLIKTRGQQVTLSCSPISGHRSVSWYQQTPGQGLQFLFEYFSETQRNKGNFPGRFSGRQFSNSRSEMNVSTLELGDSALYLCASSLEGLETQYFGPGTRLLVL.

In this sample, this clone turned up many times. The chain links TRBV4-1 to TRBJ2-1; a possible D gene is TRBD1 (6 bases). CDR3 size: 13 residues. Germline V gives CDR1 MGHRA, CDR2 YSYEKL. V lost 5 bases, J lost 6 bases, and 11 bases lay in between. The CDR3, as DNA: TGCGCCAGCAGCTACAGGGAATCCAATGAGCAGTTCTTC. It specifies CASSYRESNEQFF.

The rearrangement joins TRBV10-1 to TRBJ2-5; 10 bases are shared with TRBD1. This CDR3 spans 17 amino acids. The germline gives CDR1 WNHNN, CDR2 SYGVQD (reference sequence). The J segment lost 5 bases and the V segment lost 2 bases, leaving 11 bases of the junction unmatched. Here the CDR3 reads CASSETKGTGVLETQYF. CDR3 sequence (DNA): TGCGCCAGCAGTGAGACTAAGGGGACAGGGGTCCTTGAGACCCAGTACTTC.

The chain combines TRBV19 with TRBJ2-1; 12 bases match TRBD2. Germline V gene sequence: CDR1 LNHDA, CDR2 SQIVND (reference sequence). This CDR3 contains 14 residues. Losses at the gene ends were 4 bases for V and 9 bases for J; bases not matched to a gene: 4. CDR3 in amino acids: CASSTSGRASEQFF. The CDR3 nucleotides read TGTGCCAGTAGTACTAGCGGGAGGGCCAGTGAGCAGTTCTTC.

This sequence joins TRBV19 and TRBJ1-4; D perhaps matches TRBD1 (5 bases). The germline V gene encodes CDR1 LNHDA and CDR2 SQIVND (reference sequence). The V gene lost 9 bases and the J gene lost 4 bases, with 15 bases spanning the gap. The CDR3 extends over 14 amino acids. CDR3 loop: CASKGHSVNEKLFF. CDR3 in DNA: TGTGCCAGCAAGGGGCACAGTGTTAATGAAAAACTGTTTTTT.

This clone was recorded many times. The rearrangement links TRBV5-1 to TRBJ1-2; 8 nucleotides match TRBD1. The V gene's germline CDR1 is SGHRS and CDR2 YFSETQ. The V gene end was trimmed by 0 bases and the J gene end by 4 bases; junction bases not matched to a gene: 20. This CDR3 has 20 amino acids. The CDR3 DNA reads TGCGCCAGCAGCTTGGAACCGAGTTGGACAGGGCCCGACTCTGGCTATGGCTACACCTTC. Residues: CASSLEPSWTGPDSGYGYTF.

V and J are TRBV9 and TRBJ1-2; 7 nucleotides line up with TRBD1. The germline V gene encodes CDR1 SGDLS and CDR2 YYNGEE. The CDR3 consists of 14 residues. V was clipped by 0 bases and J by 4 bases; unmatched bases: 3. The CDR3 DNA reads as TGTGCCAGCAGCGTAGGGGGACAGACCTATGGCTACACCTTC. This translates into CASSVGGQTYGYTF.

V gene TRBV3-1 (or the pseudogene TRBV3-2) combines with J gene TRBJ2-5; D uncertain. Trimming removed 2 bases from V and 5 bases from J, with 6 bases in between. Germline loops: CDR1 LGHDT, CDR2 YNNKEL (reference sequence). The CDR3 runs to 12 residues. The CDR3 spells CASSQKRETQYF. The CDR3 coding sequence is TGTGCCAGCAGCCAAAAACGGGAGACCCAGTACTTC.

The V gene is TRBV5-1, the J gene TRBJ2-1; D is perhaps TRBD2 (6 bases). CDR3 length: 13 amino acids. CDR1 and CDR2 from the germline V gene are SGHRS and YFSETQ. Between the trimmed V and J ends, which lost 5 bases and 5 bases, there was a span of 11 bases. The CDR3 reads CASRLLADNEQFF. In DNA form, the CDR3 reads TGCGCCAGCAGGTTATTAGCGGACAATGAGCAGTTCTTC.

The chain joins TRBV5-1 to TRBJ2-2; 9 nucleotides match TRBD1. The CDR3 is made up of 17 amino acids. CDR1 and CDR2 (germline): SGHRS, YFSETQ. V lost 9 bases and J lost 3; bases outside the gene matches: 15. The CDR3 is CATPVNEGQGDTGELFF. DNA for the CDR3: TGCGCCACTCCGGTGAATGAGGGACAGGGAGACACCGGGGAGCTGTTTTTT.

This chain links TRBV5-1 with TRBJ2-7; 10 nucleotides match TRBD2. This CDR3 spans 16 amino acids. Germline V gene data show CDR1 as SGHRS and CDR2 as YFSETQ. Trimming cost V 0 bases and J 7 bases; bases outside gene matches: 10. CDR3 sequence: CASSLAPSSGREEQYF. CDR3 sequence (DNA): TGCGCCAGCAGCTTGGCCCCCTCTAGCGGGAGAGAAGAGCAGTACTTC.

The V and J genes are TRBV5-6 and TRBJ2-5; perhaps TRBD2 as D (5 bases). The germline V gene encodes CDR1 SGHDT and CDR2 YYEEEE. The CDR3 length is 16 residues. The V and J ends lost 4 bases and 5 bases respectively, with 21 bases between them. The CDR3 DNA follows: TGTGCCAGCAGCCTCCGGGTCTCTCCGGGGTTGGAGACCCAGTACTTC. Encoded protein: CASSLRVSPGLETQYF.

The chain couples TRBV3-1 (or the pseudogene TRBV3-2) to TRBJ1-6; 9 bases are shared with TRBD1. Germline CDR1 is LGHDT and CDR2 is YNNKEL (reference sequence). J gave up 9 bases and V 4 bases, and 13 bases lay outside the gene matches. This CDR3 has 17 residues. Here the CDR3 reads CASSPLTRTGAASPLHF. In nucleotides, the CDR3 is TGTGCCAGCAGCCCCCTTACCCGGACAGGGGCGGCTTCACCCCTCCACTTT.

V is TRBV28 and J is TRBJ2-2, with a weak D call TRBD1 (5 bases). Trimming left V 0 bases short and J 3 bases short, with 8 bases between. Per germline, CDR1 MDHEN and CDR2 SYDVKM. This CDR3 region has 15 residues. DNA for the CDR3: TGTGCCAGCAGTTTATGGACAGAGTACACCGGGGAGCTGTTTTTT. It yields the protein CASSLWTEYTGELFF.

V and J are TRBV28 and TRBJ2-3; TRBD2 matches 10 bases. Germline loops: CDR1 MDHEN, CDR2 SYDVKM. V shed 6 bases and J 5 bases; nucleotides not matched to a gene: 5. CDR3 length equals 14 residues. The CDR3 loop is CASSVAGGLDTQYF. In DNA form, the CDR3 reads TGTGCCAGCAGCGTAGCGGGAGGCCTAGATACGCAGTATTTT.

The rearrangement uses TRBV2 and TRBJ2-1; 10 bases match TRBD1. Germline assignment: CDR1 SNHLY and CDR2 FYNNEI. This CDR3 has 15 amino acids. J was trimmed by 2 bases and V by 6 bases; bases with no gene match: 4. The DNA for the CDR3 is TGTGCCAGCAGGGGGGACAGGGGCGCCTACAATGAGCAGTTCTTC. It is translated as CASRGDRGAYNEQFF. Using reference TRBV2 and TRBJ2-1 for the parts outside the CDR3, the full variable domain is EPEVTQTPSHQVTQMGQEVILRCVPISNHLYFYWYRQILGQKVEFLVSFYNNEISEKSEIFDDQFSVERPDGSNFTLKIRSTKLEDSAMYFCASRGDRGAYNEQFFGPGTRLTVL.

A few counts support this clone. The genes are TRBV7-8 and TRBJ2-3; TRBD2 aligns across 13 bases. CDR1 is SGHVS, CDR2 FQNEAQ, per germline. This CDR3 comprises 17 residues. J lost 2 bases, V lost 1 base, and 3 bases had no gene match. CDR3 nucleotide sequence: TGTGCCAGCAGCTTAGAGGGACTAGCGGGGTTCACAGATACGCAGTATTTT. It encodes CASSLEGLAGFTDTQYF.

V usage is TRBV6-2 or TRBV6-3 and J usage is TRBJ1-5; D possibly corresponds to TRBD1 (5 bases). CDR1 MNHEY and CDR2 SVGEGT come from the germline V gene. The length of the CDR3 is 14 residues. V gave up 2 bases and J gave up 7 bases, with 12 bases separating them. In nucleotides, the CDR3 is TGTGCCAGCAGTTACAGGGCAGGGCAGCAGCCCCAGCATTTT. Translated, it gives CASSYRAGQQPQHF.